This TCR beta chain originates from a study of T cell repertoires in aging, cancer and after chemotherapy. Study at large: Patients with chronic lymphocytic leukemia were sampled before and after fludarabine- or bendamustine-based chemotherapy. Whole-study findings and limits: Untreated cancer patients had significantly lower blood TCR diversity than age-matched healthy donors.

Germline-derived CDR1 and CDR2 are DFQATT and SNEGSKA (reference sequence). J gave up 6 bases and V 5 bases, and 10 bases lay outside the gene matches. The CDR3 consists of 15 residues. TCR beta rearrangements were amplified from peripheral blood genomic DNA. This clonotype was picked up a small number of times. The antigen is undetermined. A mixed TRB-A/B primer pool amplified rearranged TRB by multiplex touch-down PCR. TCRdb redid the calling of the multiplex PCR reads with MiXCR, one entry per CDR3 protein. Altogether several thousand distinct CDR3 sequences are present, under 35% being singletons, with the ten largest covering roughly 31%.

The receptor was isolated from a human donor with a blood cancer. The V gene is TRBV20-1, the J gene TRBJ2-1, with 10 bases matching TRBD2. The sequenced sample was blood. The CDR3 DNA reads TGCAGTGCTGTCAATGCCGGGACTAGCGTCAATGAGCAGTTCTTC. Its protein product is CSAVNAGTSVNEQFF.